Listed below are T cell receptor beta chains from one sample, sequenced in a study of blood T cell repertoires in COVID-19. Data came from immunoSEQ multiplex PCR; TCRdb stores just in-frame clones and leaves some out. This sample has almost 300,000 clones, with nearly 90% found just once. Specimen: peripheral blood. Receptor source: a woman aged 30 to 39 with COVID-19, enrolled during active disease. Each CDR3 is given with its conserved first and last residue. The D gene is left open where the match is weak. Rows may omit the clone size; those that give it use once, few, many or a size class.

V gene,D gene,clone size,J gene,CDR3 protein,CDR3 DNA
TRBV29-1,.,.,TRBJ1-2,CSVRTTVAGGYTF,TGCAGCGTTCGTACTACAGTCGCGGGCGGCTACACCTTC
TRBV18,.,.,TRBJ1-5,CASSPFREYSNQPQHF,TGTGCCAGCTCACCATTTCGGGAGTATAGCAATCAGCCCCAGCATTTT
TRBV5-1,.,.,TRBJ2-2,CASSLGQTNTGELFF,TGCGCCAGCAGCTTGGGGCAGACGAACACCGGGGAGCTGTTTTTT
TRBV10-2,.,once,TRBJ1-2,CASSEAGVFYGYTF,TGCGCCAGCAGTGAGGCAGGGGTATTTTATGGCTACACCTTC
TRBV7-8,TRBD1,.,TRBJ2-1,CASSRGGQGAFNEQFF,TGTGCCAGCAGCCGAGGGGGACAGGGGGCATTCAATGAGCAGTTCTTC
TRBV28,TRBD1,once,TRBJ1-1,CASSLRTGGLNTEAFF,TGTGCCAGCAGTTTAAGGACAGGGGGCTTAAACACTGAAGCTTTCTTT
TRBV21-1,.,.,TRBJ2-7,CASSKNCGNPASYEQYF,TGTGCCAGCAGCAAAAATTGCGGGAATCCAGCCTCCTACGAGCAGTACTTC
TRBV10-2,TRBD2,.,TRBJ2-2,CASSVLAGMGGELFF,TGCGCCAGCAGTGTCCTAGCGGGGATGGGCGGGGAGCTGTTTTTT
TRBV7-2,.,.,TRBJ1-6,CASSLAWGESNNSPLHF,TGTGCCAGCAGCTTAGCATGGGGGGAATCGAACAATTCACCCCTCCACTTT
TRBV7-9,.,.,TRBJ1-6,CASSLGSGSYNSPLHF,TGTGCCAGCAGCTTAGGGAGTGGGTCCTATAATTCACCCCTCCACTTT
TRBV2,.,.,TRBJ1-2,CASSAMDRGDGYTF,TGTGCCAGCAGTGCAATGGACAGAGGGGATGGCTACACCTTC
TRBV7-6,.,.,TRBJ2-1,CASSLYRTAGEQFF,TGTGCCAGCAGCTTATACAGGACAGCCGGGGAGCAGTTCTTC
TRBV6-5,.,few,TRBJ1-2,CASSSVYYGYTF,TGTGCCAGCAGCTCGGTGTACTATGGCTACACCTTC
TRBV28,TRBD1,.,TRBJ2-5,CASSVVRGFRQETQYF,TGTGCCAGCAGTGTGGTCAGGGGGTTTAGGCAAGAGACCCAGTACTTC
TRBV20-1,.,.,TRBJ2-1,CSASPVASYNEQFF,TGCAGTGCTAGTCCGGTAGCGTCCTACAATGAGCAGTTCTTC
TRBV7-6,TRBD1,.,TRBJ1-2,CASSLGTGANYGYTF,TGTGCCAGCAGCTTAGGAACAGGGGCTAACTATGGCTACACCTTC
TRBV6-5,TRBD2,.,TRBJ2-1,CASSYPSGGAYNEQFF,TGTGCCAGCAGTTACCCTAGCGGGGGGGCCTACAATGAGCAGTTCTTC
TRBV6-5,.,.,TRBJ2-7,CASSYMQGREQYF,TGTGCCAGCAGTTACATGCAGGGCAGGGAGCAGTACTTC
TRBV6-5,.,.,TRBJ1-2,CASETGRFNYGYTF,TGTGCCAGCGAAACAGGGCGTTTTAACTATGGCTACACCTTC
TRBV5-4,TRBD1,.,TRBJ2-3,CASSLRTGGRYTQYF,TGTGCCAGCAGCTTGAGGACAGGGGGTCGGTATACGCAGTATTTT
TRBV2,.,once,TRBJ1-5,CASSDGPGAGGWAQHF,TGTGCCAGCAGTGATGGCCCCGGGGCCGGGGGTTGGGCCCAGCATTTT
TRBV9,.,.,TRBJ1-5,CASSPTGWDQPQHF,TGTGCCAGCAGCCCCACAGGGTGGGATCAGCCCCAGCATTTT
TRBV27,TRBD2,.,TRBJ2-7,CASTPSSGVRTYEQYF,TGTGCCAGCACCCCATCCAGCGGGGTCCGGACCTACGAGCAGTACTTC
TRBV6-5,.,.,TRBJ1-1,CASRPFTWANTEAFF,TGTGCCAGCAGACCTTTTACGTGGGCGAACACTGAAGCTTTCTTT
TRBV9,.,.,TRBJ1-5,CASSVTPDSWGNQPQHF,TGTGCCAGCAGCGTCACCCCCGACAGTTGGGGAAATCAGCCCCAGCATTTT
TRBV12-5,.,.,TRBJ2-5,CARGPRWGGAGKTQYF,TGTGCTAGGGGCCCCCGGTGGGGGGGGGCCGGAAAGACCCAGTACTTC
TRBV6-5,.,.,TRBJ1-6,CASSYLSSYNSPLHF,TGTGCCAGCAGTTACCTAAGCTCCTATAATTCACCCCTCCACTTT
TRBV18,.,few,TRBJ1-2,CASSPLDSPNYGYTF,TGTGCCAGCTCACCCCTGGACAGCCCTAACTATGGCTACACCTTC
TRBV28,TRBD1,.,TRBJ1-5,CASSLWRSNTGDSNQPQHF,TGTGCCAGCAGTTTATGGAGGTCCAACACAGGGGATAGCAATCAGCCCCAGCATTTT
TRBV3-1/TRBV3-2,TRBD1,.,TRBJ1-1,CASSHYTGGLTEAFF,TGTGCCAGCAGCCATTATACAGGGGGCTTAACTGAAGCTTTCTTT
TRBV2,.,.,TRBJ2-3,CASAGSSTDTQYF,TGTGCCAGCGCCGGGTCTAGCACAGATACGCAGTATTTT
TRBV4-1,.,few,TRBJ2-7,CASSQDLTETYEQYF,TGCGCCAGCAGCCAAGATCTGACAGAGACCTACGAGCAGTACTTC
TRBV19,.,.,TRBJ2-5,CASSIVQGSLETQYF,TGTGCCAGTAGTATAGTGCAGGGGAGTTTGGAGACCCAGTACTTC
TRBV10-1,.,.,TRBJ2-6,CASSLSGANVLTF,TGCGCCAGCTCTCTCTCTGGGGCCAACGTCCTGACTTTC
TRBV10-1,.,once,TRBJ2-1,CASSDWKGAYNEQFF,TGCGCCAGCAGTGATTGGAAAGGAGCCTACAATGAGCAGTTCTTC
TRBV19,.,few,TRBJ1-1,CASGGGTEAFF,TGTGCCAGTGGGGGCGGCACTGAAGCTTTCTTT
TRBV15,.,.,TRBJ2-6,CATSDSEVSGANVLTF,TGTGCCACCAGCGACTCGGAGGTCTCTGGGGCCAACGTCCTGACTTTC
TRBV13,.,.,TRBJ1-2,CASSSNSYGYTF,TGTGCCAGCAGCTCCAACAGCTATGGCTACACCTTC
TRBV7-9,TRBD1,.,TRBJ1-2,CASSPGTGGLGYTF,TGTGCCAGCAGCCCGGGGACAGGGGGGTTAGGCTACACCTTC
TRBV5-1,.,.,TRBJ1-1,CASSLEGPEAFF,TGCGCCAGCAGCTTGGAGGGGCCTGAAGCTTTCTTT
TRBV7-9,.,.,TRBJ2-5,CASGERDYSRAIDETQYF,TGTGCCAGCGGCGAACGTGACTACTCGCGGGCCATCGACGAGACCCAGTACTTC
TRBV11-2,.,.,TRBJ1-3,CASSQTSVGNTIYF,TGTGCCAGCAGCCAAACCTCGGTCGGAAACACCATATATTTT
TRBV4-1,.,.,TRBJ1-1,CASSWEGGSSTEAFF,TGCGCCAGCAGCTGGGAGGGGGGCTCGAGCACTGAAGCTTTCTTT
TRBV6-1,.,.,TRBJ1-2,CASSGGLRTLPATYGYTF,TGTGCCAGCAGTGGGGGCCTCAGAACTCTCCCCGCGACCTATGGCTACACCTTC
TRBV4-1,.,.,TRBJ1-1,CASSQILQKNTEAFF,TGCGCCAGCAGCCAGATCCTACAGAAGAACACTGAAGCTTTCTTT
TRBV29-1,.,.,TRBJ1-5,CSVGLFVGQPQHF,TGCAGCGTTGGCCTCTTTGTCGGTCAGCCCCAGCATTTT
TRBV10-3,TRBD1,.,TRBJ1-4,CAIRGGTGNEKLFF,TGTGCCATCAGGGGGGGGACAGGGAATGAAAAACTGTTTTTT
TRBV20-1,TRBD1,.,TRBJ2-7,CSASPPGQGGYEQYF,TGCAGTGCTAGTCCTCCGGGACAGGGGGGGTACGAGCAGTACTTC
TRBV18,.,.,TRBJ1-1,CASSATGNTEAFF,TGTGCCAGCTCAGCGACGGGGAACACTGAAGCTTTCTTT
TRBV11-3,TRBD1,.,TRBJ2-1,CASRDRGPYNEQFF,TGTGCCAGCCGCGACAGGGGGCCCTACAATGAGCAGTTCTTC
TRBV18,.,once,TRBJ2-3,CASSPGPDQWDTQYF,TGTGCCAGCTCACCAGGGCCTGATCAGTGGGATACGCAGTATTTT
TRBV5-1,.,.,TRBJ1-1,CASSHGSGSEAFF,TGCGCCAGCAGCCATGGGTCCGGTAGCGAAGCTTTCTTT
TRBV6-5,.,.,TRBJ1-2,CASSYALGAYGYTF,TGTGCCAGCAGTTACGCTCTGGGGGCCTATGGCTACACCTTC